A selection of T cell receptor beta chains follows, all from one sample in a study of early T cells in non-severe SARS-CoV-2 infection. MiXCR was run by TCRdb on the 5' RACE reads, yielding one entry per CDR3 protein. This sample has 35,000 to 45,000 distinct CDR3 sequences; approximately 6.1% occur once, and the top ten carry under 25%. Sequenced material: whole blood, taken at baseline. The receptor set was obtained from an adult who was a healthcare worker with PCR-confirmed SARS-CoV-2 infection or an uninfected control (not recorded which). Both conserved end residues are trimmed from each CDR3.

J gene: TRBJ2-1
V gene: TRBV3-1
CDR3 protein: ASSQDGEGIEQF

J gene: TRBJ1-2
V gene: TRBV5-4
CDR3 protein: ASSLDMGTSGYT

J gene: TRBJ2-7
V gene: TRBV12-3/TRBV12-4
CDR3 protein: ASSLDISYEQY

J gene: TRBJ2-1
V gene: TRBV20-1
CDR3 protein: GARNPSVGGSSYNEQF

J gene: TRBJ2-1
V gene: TRBV6-1
CDR3 protein: ASSDQLQQF

J gene: TRBJ2-7
V gene: TRBV4-3
CDR3 protein: ASSQDPGPYEQY

J gene: TRBJ2-3
V gene: TRBV4-2
CDR3 protein: ASSQEVGAAGGPTDTQY

J gene: TRBJ1-6
V gene: TRBV7-9
CDR3 protein: ASSLGYSPLH

J gene: TRBJ1-1
V gene: TRBV20-1
CDR3 protein: SVRQGKTEAF

J gene: TRBJ2-3
V gene: TRBV4-2
CDR3 protein: ASSQASGGRVADTQY

J gene: TRBJ1-4
V gene: TRBV6-2/TRBV6-3
CDR3 protein: ASSYSRSATNEKLF

J gene: TRBJ1-1
V gene: TRBV12-3/TRBV12-4
CDR3 protein: ASSPGTGGLNTEAF

J gene: TRBJ2-3
V gene: TRBV12-3/TRBV12-4
CDR3 protein: ASKGQGMDTQY

J gene: TRBJ2-1
V gene: TRBV6-1
CDR3 protein: ASTASLGSEQF

J gene: TRBJ1-2
V gene: TRBV10-3
CDR3 protein: AIRGPRQGPNYGYT

J gene: TRBJ1-2
V gene: TRBV11-2
CDR3 protein: ASSPPGRYGYT

J gene: TRBJ1-1
V gene: TRBV6-2/TRBV6-3
CDR3 protein: ASSYGGGSIIEAF

J gene: TRBJ1-1
V gene: TRBV2
CDR3 protein: ASSETGQGLTEAF

J gene: TRBJ1-6
V gene: TRBV4-3
CDR3 protein: ASSQEPGFSTLH

J gene: TRBJ2-5
V gene: TRBV7-9
CDR3 protein: ASSGTPQETQY

J gene: TRBJ2-1
V gene: TRBV7-6
CDR3 protein: ASSLGQGPTYNEQF

J gene: TRBJ2-1
V gene: TRBV7-2
CDR3 protein: ASSLRASGGSEQF

J gene: TRBJ1-2
V gene: TRBV7-9
CDR3 protein: ASTNTLYGYT